This TCR beta chain was captured in a study of T cells in women clearing cervical HPV infection. Study-level background: Controls gave blood once infection was undetectable; cases at lesion identification.

Between the trimmed V and J ends, which lost 1 base and 6 bases, there was a span of 11 bases. Germline V gene lookup returns CDR1 SGHNT and CDR2 YENEEA. The CDR3 is made up of 14 amino acids. All donors had a single incident cervical HPV16 infection, not prevalent. Comment on this clone: The antigen remains undetermined. Read sequence stops 3 residues before the CDR3 end, and the germline J gene provides the missing end.

Average input was around 1,100 ng genomic DNA for immunoSEQ TCR beta CDR3 amplification. Libraries were prepared by immunoSEQ multiplex PCR; TCRdb keeps only in-frame clonotypes and omits some of them. This repertoire includes roughly 42,000 clones. Findings of the study overall: CIN3+ cases had significantly higher TCR richness than controls; evenness did not differ.

V gene TRBV11-3 combines with J gene TRBJ2-3; D perhaps matches TRBD1 (5 bases). This receptor was obtained from a woman between 18 and 69 years old with a cervical HPV16 infection that either progressed to CIN3+ or cleared (not recorded which). Sequencing was done on a sample of blood buffy coat. Incomplete CDR3 DNA: TGTGCCAGCAGCTTAGGACAGTCCTCCGATACG. Amino acid sequence: CASSLGQSSDT. The CDR3 in its entirety is CASSLGQSSDTQYF.